These 23 T cell receptor delta chains were sequenced from one sample in a study of gamma-delta chains in newborns, infants, children (dated by TCRdb to the late 2010s). This sample was sequenced with an Illumina MiSeq. The public reads were reprocessed by TCRdb using CATT, and rows of matching DNA were later combined. The sample table lists about 15,000 delta-chain clones, around 7% of them with a count of one. Approximately 20% of the sample is in the top ten clones. Sequencing used blood. The receptors were gathered from a child who was a newborn, infant or young child, either healthy, febrile or measles-vaccinated (not recorded which).

V gene TRDV2 combines with J gene TRDJ1; perhaps TRDD3 as D (6 bases). The CDR3 is made up of 13 amino acids. CDR1 is GEAIGNYY and CDR2 is EKD in the germline V gene. The V end lost 3 bases, the J end lost 2 bases, and 9 bases lay between the germline ends. CDR3 protein: CACDQWGTDKLIF. CDR3 nucleotide sequence: TGTGCCTGTGACCAATGGGGGACCGATAAACTCATCTTT.

About this clone itself: TCRdb attributes to this sequence the protein of a much larger clone, which differs from the DNA translation at residue 8; a read error is likely, and the protein displayed is translated from the DNA. The CDR3 spells CACDILGATSWDTRQMFF. CDR3 in DNA: TGTGCCTGTGACATACTGGGGGCTACGTCCTGGGACACCCGACAGATGTTTTTC. This rearrangement joins TRDV2 to TRDJ3; 8 positions agree with TRDD3. Per the germline V gene, CDR1 is GEAIGNYY and CDR2 is EKD. This CDR3 is built from 18 residues. V shed 2 bases, J shed 1 base, and the junction held 6 bases outside the gene matches.

This sequence joins TRDV3 and TRDJ2, with 8 bases fitting TRDD3. J gave up 0 bases and V 2 bases, and 14 bases lay outside the gene matches. Looked up from germline, CDR1 is TVYSNPD and CDR2 is GDNSRS (reference sequence). The CDR3 loop spans 18 amino acids. The CDR3 DNA reads as TGTGCCTTTCTACGTCCTGGGGGACACGTTGCTTTGACAGCACAACTCTTCTTT. The encoded protein is CAFLRPGGHVALTAQLFF. The whole variable domain, remainder taken from reference TRDV3 and TRDJ2, is CDKVTQSSPDQTVASGSEVVLLCTYDTVYSNPDLFWYRIRPDYSFQFVFYGDNSRSEGADFTQGRFSVKHILTQKAFHLVISPVRTEDSATYYCAFLRPGGHVALTAQLFFGKGTQLIVEP.

The chain employs TRDV2 and TRDJ3, with 12 bases identical to TRDD3. This CDR3 is 19 amino acids long. CDR1 is GEAIGNYY and CDR2 is EKD in the germline V gene. The ends lost 0 bases at V and 0 bases at J; junction bases unmatched: 2. The chain's CDR3 is CACDTYWGILSWDTRQMFF. In DNA, the CDR3 is TGTGCCTGTGACACCTACTGGGGGATACTCTCCTGGGACACCCGACAGATGTTTTTC.

Comment on this clone: This CDR3 is also generated by other DNA sequences in the sample. V is TRDV2 and J is TRDJ3; 11 nucleotides match TRDD3. Trimming took 3 bases from V and 0 from J; bases not matched to a gene: 6. In germline, CDR1 is GEAIGNYY, CDR2 EKD. This CDR3 is 19 amino acids long. The CDR3 here is CACDLLLGDSSWDTRQMFF. DNA of the CDR3: TGTGCCTGTGACCTACTACTGGGGGATAGCTCCTGGGACACCCGACAGATGTTTTTC.

This clone was seen once. The chain recombines TRDV2 with TRDJ3, with 12 bases that match TRDD3. V dropped 3 bases and J dropped 0; count of bases not matched to a gene: 14. This CDR3 spans 22 amino acids. Germline loops: CDR1 GEAIGNYY, CDR2 EKD. CDR3 DNA: TGTGCCTGTGACGCGTTACTGGGGGATACATTAGACAGCTCCTGGGACACCCGACAGATGTTTTTC. Translating gives CACDALLGDTLDSSWDTRQMFF.

CDR3 coding DNA: TGTGCCTGTGACACCGTCGGCGGGGGGATACCTTCCTGGGACACCCGACAGATGTTTTTC. This translates into CACDTVGGGIPSWDTRQMFF. The chain recombines TRDV2 with TRDJ3, with TRDD3 matching over 9 bases. Unmatched junction bases numbered 9, after V lost 0 bases and J lost 1 base. In germline, CDR1 is GEAIGNYY, CDR2 EKD. This CDR3 comprises 20 residues.

Of note for this clone: A far larger clone is just one base off, so this is likely a read error. The sample carries other DNA sequences with the same CDR3. The V and J genes are TRDV2 and TRDJ3; 13 nucleotides line up with TRDD3. CDR1 and CDR2 (germline): GEAIGNYY, EKD. The CDR3 sequence is 20 residues long. In nucleotides, the CDR3 is TGTGCCTGTGACTCCGTACTGGGGGATACGCTCTCCTGGGACACCCGCCAGATGTTTTTC. Its protein is CACDSVLGDTLSWDTRQMFF.

About this clone itself: A much larger clone lies a single base off, so this may be a read error. This sample also contains other DNA sequences that code for the same CDR3. The CDR3 region is CACDTGGYLDSWDTRQMFF. CDR3 in DNA: TGTGCCTGTGACACCGGGGGATACCTAGACTCTTGGGACACCCGACAGATGTTTTTC. The rearrangement links TRDV2 to TRDJ3; 9 bases align to TRDD3. Germline V gene lookup returns CDR1 GEAIGNYY and CDR2 EKD. The CDR3 covers 19 residues. J gave up 4 bases and V 0 bases, and 9 bases lay outside the gene matches.

This clone was found a few times. CDR3 sequence: CACDTVLGEGSWDTRQMFF. The CDR3 region has the DNA TGTGCCTGTGACACCGTATTGGGGGAAGGCTCCTGGGACACCCGACAGATGTTTTTC. The rearrangement joins TRDV2 to TRDJ3, with 7 bases identical to TRDD3. The CDR3 covers 19 residues. Germline CDR1 is GEAIGNYY and CDR2 is EKD. V was pared by 0 bases and J by 0 bases, with 7 bases of the junction left unmatched.

This rearrangement joins TRDV2 to TRDJ3; D is perhaps TRDD2 (5 bases). The V end lost 3 bases, the J end lost 0 bases, and 14 bases lay between the germline ends. The CDR3 covers 18 residues. Looked up from germline, CDR1 is GEAIGNYY and CDR2 is EKD. CDR3 nucleotide sequence: TGTGCCTGTGACCCCCTACTGAGCTCCTCCTGGGACACCCGACAGATGTTTTTC. It yields the protein CACDPLLSSSWDTRQMFF.

This clone was counted ten times or more. Distinct nucleotide sequences in the sample also encode this CDR3. J is TRDJ2 and V is TRDV2, with 10 positions matching TRDD3. Trimming cost V 0 bases and J 6 bases; bases outside gene matches: 3. The CDR3 runs to 15 residues. Germline CDR1 is GEAIGNYY and CDR2 is EKD. DNA of the CDR3: TGTGCCTGTGACACCCTGGGGGATAGTTCAGCACAACTCTTCTTT. Translating it yields CACDTLGDSSAQLFF.

V gene TRDV2 combines with J gene TRDJ3, with 12 positions matching TRDD3. The CDR3 runs to 18 residues. Germline loops: CDR1 GEAIGNYY, CDR2 EKD. V shed 3 bases, J shed 3 bases, and the junction held 5 bases outside the gene matches. The CDR3 here is CACDLLGDTGWDTRQMFF. The CDR3 DNA reads TGTGCCTGTGACTTACTGGGGGATACAGGCTGGGACACCCGACAGATGTTTTTC.

This clone was picked up a small number of times. The rearrangement uses TRDV2 and TRDJ3, with TRDD3 as a possible D gene (5 bases). The CDR3 runs to 18 residues. Germline V gene sequence: CDR1 GEAIGNYY, CDR2 EKD. Trimming took off 0 bases at V and 0 bases at J, with 11 bases between the two ends. CDR3 sequence (DNA): TGTGCCTGTGACACCCTGGGTTTCAGCTCCTGGGACACCCGACAGATGTTTTTC. Amino acid sequence: CACDTLGFSSWDTRQMFF.

A note on this clone: One end of the junction varies from germline; a read error may be responsible. In nucleotides, the CDR3 is TGTGCCGGTGACACCTGGGGGATACATTTGACAGCACAACTCTTCTTT. Translation gives CAGDTWGIHLTAQLFF. The chain links TRDV2 to TRDJ2; 11 nucleotides match TRDD3. The CDR3 is 16 amino acids. Germline V gene sequence: CDR1 GEAIGNYY, CDR2 EKD.

This clone appeared a few times. At one of its ends the junction is not consistent with the germline gene, which may arise from a read error. V usage is TRDV2 and J usage is TRDJ3; possible D gene TRDD3, 5 bases. The length of the CDR3 is 18 residues. Germline CDR1 GEAIGNYY, CDR2 EKD. DNA for the CDR3: TGTGCCTGTGGCACCTGGGATCAGGACTCCTGGGACACCCGACAGATGTTTTTC. Its protein product is CACGTWDQDSWDTRQMFF.

There are many counts of this clone. V is TRDV2 and J is TRDJ1, with 12 bases identical to TRDD3. CDR1 and CDR2 (germline): GEAIGNYY, EKD. With 0 bases clipped from V and 0 bases from J, the junction kept 13 bases outside the gene matches. The CDR3 is 20 residues long. The CDR3: CACDTRFGLGDTVYTDKLIF. CDR3 DNA sequence: TGTGCCTGTGACACCCGATTTGGACTGGGGGATACCGTCTACACCGATAAACTCATCTTT.

Within the sample, this clone is medium-sized. This specimen includes other DNA sequences encoding the same CDR3. CDR3 DNA sequence: TGTGCCTGTGACCTACTGGGGGATATCCCACAATACACCGATAAACTCATCTTT. Translation: CACDLLGDIPQYTDKLIF. The J gene is TRDJ1, the V gene TRDV2; 11 positions agree with TRDD3. Trimming cost V 3 bases and J 0 bases; bases outside gene matches: 11. Germline CDR1 GEAIGNYY, CDR2 EKD. This CDR3 is 18 amino acids long.

This clone came up a few times. Compared with germline, one end of the junction differs, possibly owing to a read error. This sample also contains other DNA sequences that code for the same CDR3. The rearrangement links TRDV2 to TRDJ1; 10 bases align to TRDD3. Germline V gene sequence: CDR1 GEAIGNYY, CDR2 EKD. CDR3 length equals 15 residues. The CDR3 region has the DNA TGTGCCTGTGACATACTGGGGGATGACACTGATAAACTCATCTTT. This codes for CACDILGDDTDKLIF.

With regard to this clone: TCRdb attributes to this sequence the protein of a much larger clone, which differs from the DNA translation at residue 9; a read error is likely, and the protein displayed is translated from the DNA. The chain carries TRDV2 and TRDJ2, with D possibly TRDD3 on 5 matching bases. The CDR3 is 16 amino acids. In germline, CDR1 is GEAIGNYY, CDR2 EKD. Trimming left V 1 base short and J 8 bases short, with 19 bases between. The CDR3 sequence: CACDTLVGRSSAQLFF. CDR3 bases: TGTGCCTGTGACACGCTGGTGGGGAGATCCTCCGCACAACTCTTCTTT.

This clone was seen repeatedly, ten times or more. Other DNA sequences in this sample translate to the same CDR3. This chain joins TRDV2 and TRDJ3; 9 nucleotides align to TRDD3. Trimming at V came to 1 base and at J to 0 bases, leaving 3 bases not matched to a gene. The CDR3 spans 18 residues. Germline assignment: CDR1 GEAIGNYY and CDR2 EKD. The CDR3 nucleotides are TGTGCCTGTGACACTCTTGGGGGATACTCCTGGGACACCCGACAGATGTTTTTC. It yields the protein CACDTLGGYSWDTRQMFF.

With regard to this clone: Other DNA sequences in this sample translate to the same CDR3. The CDR3 sequence is CACDPVLGDTSSWDTRQMFF. The CDR3 bases are TGTGCCTGTGACCCAGTACTGGGGGATACAAGCTCCTGGGACACCCGACAGATGTTTTTC. The chain has TRDV2 and TRDJ3, with 12 bases lining up with TRDD3. Germline V gives CDR1 GEAIGNYY, CDR2 EKD. The CDR3 sequence is 20 residues long. V was pared by 3 bases and J by 0 bases, with 8 bases of the junction left unmatched.

This clone was found a few times. The chain couples TRDV2 to TRDJ3, with 12 bases aligning to TRDD3. Trimming at V came to 0 bases and at J to 2 bases, leaving 10 bases not matched to a gene. Germline V gene lookup returns CDR1 GEAIGNYY and CDR2 EKD. CDR3 length: 21 amino acids. The CDR3 spells CACDTVVLGDTQTWDTRQMFF. CDR3 coding DNA: TGTGCCTGTGACACCGTTGTACTGGGGGATACTCAAACCTGGGACACCCGACAGATGTTTTTC.